This T cell receptor (beta chain) was found in a study of CD8 T cells in ankylosing spondylitis. Study findings and constraints: Some of the motif variants had earlier been found in reactive arthritis patients' fluid and blood.

This CDR3 contains 15 residues. With 7 bases clipped from V and 6 bases from J, the junction kept 14 bases outside the gene matches. Germline values: CDR1 SQVTM, CDR2 ANQGSEA. This clonotype was picked up a small number of times. Its antigen is as yet unknown. TCRdb re-called the 5' RACE reads through MiXCR, storing one row per CDR3 protein. Of about 90,000 distinct CDR3 sequences in the sample, 27% were seen once. Material for sequencing was blood, either unsorted or a sorted T cell fraction (not recorded which). The receptor was isolated from a male donor with ankylosing spondylitis or in good health (not recorded which). The rearrangement links TRBV29-1 to TRBJ2-1; 8 nucleotides align to TRBD1. In nucleotides, the CDR3 is TGCAGCGGCGGACAGGGCCTAACGGGAAGCAATGAGCAGTTCTTC. Protein: CSGGQGLTGSNEQFF.